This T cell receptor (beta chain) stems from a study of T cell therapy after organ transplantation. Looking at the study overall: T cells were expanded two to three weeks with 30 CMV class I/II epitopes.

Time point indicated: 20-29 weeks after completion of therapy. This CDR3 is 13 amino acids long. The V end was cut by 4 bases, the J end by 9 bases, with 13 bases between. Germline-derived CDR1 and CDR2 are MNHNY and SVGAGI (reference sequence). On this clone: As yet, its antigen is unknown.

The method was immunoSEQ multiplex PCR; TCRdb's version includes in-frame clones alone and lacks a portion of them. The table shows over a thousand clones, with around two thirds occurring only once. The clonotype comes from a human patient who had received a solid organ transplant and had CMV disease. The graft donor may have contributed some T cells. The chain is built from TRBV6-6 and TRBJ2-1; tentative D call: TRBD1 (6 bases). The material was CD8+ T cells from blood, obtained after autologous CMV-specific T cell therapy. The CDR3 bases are TGTGCCAGCAGTTTCACAGGGCAGGGTGAGCAGTTCTTC. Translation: CASSFTGQGEQFF.